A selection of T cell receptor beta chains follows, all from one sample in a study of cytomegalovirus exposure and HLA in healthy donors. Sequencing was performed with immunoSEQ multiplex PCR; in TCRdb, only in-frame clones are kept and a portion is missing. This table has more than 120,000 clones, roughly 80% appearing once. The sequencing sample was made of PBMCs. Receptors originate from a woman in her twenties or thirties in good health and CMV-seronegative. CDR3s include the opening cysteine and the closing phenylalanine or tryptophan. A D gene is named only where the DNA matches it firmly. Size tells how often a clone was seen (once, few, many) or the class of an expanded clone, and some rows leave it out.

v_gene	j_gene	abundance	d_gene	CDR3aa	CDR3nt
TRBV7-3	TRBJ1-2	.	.	CASSLMGGGARASYGYTF	TGTGCCAGCAGCTTAATGGGGGGGGGCGCAAGGGCCAGCTATGGCTACACCTTC
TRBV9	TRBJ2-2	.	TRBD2	CASKPSAGANTGELFF	TGTGCCAGCAAGCCCAGCGCGGGGGCGAACACCGGGGAGCTGTTTTTT
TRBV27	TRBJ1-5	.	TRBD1	CASSPWTGQKDYSNQPQHF	TGTGCCAGCAGTCCCTGGACAGGGCAGAAAGATTATAGCAATCAGCCCCAGCATTTT
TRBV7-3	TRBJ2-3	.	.	CASSLTRGRRDTQYF	TGTGCCAGCAGCTTAACCCGAGGAAGAAGGGATACGCAGTATTTT
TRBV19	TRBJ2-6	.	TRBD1	CASGTGDSGANVLTF	TGTGCCAGTGGGACAGGGGACTCTGGGGCCAACGTCCTGACTTTC
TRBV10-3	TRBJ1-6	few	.	CAIGHYNSPLHF	TGTGCCATCGGACACTATAATTCACCCCTCCACTTT
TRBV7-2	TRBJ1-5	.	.	CASSSPGHLSNQPQHF	TGTGCCAGCAGCTCCCCCGGACACCTTAGCAATCAGCCCCAGCATTTT
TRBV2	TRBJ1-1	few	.	CASSEWQINGAFF	TGTGCCAGCAGTGAGTGGCAGATAAATGGAGCTTTCTTT
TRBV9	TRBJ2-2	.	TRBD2	CASSPSGGANTGELFF	TGTGCCAGCAGCCCTAGCGGGGGCGCGAACACCGGGGAGCTGTTTTTT
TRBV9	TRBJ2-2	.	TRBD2	CASSVGLAGGSGELFF	TGTGCCAGCAGCGTAGGACTAGCGGGGGGCTCCGGGGAGCTGTTTTTT
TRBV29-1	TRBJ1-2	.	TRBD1	CSARTGEGGYTF	TGCAGCGCTAGGACAGGGGAAGGAGGCTACACCTTC
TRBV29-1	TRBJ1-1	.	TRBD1	CSVSTGATEAFF	TGCAGCGTTTCGACAGGGGCAACTGAAGCTTTCTTT
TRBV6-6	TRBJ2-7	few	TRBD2	CASSPAGGLYEQYF	TGTGCCAGCAGTCCGGCGGGAGGGCTGTACGAGCAGTACTTC
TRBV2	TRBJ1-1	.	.	CASKGQGSEAFF	TGTGCCAGCAAGGGGCAGGGGTCTGAAGCTTTCTTT
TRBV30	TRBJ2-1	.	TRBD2	CAWAGLAGGRSSYNEQFF	TGTGCCTGGGCGGGACTAGCGGGGGGGAGAAGCTCCTACAATGAGCAGTTCTTC
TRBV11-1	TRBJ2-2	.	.	CASSLVQGTGELFF	TGTGCCAGCAGCTTAGTGCAGGGAACCGGGGAGCTGTTTTTT
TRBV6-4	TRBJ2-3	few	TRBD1	CASSAGQGADTQYF	TGTGCCAGCAGTGCGGGACAGGGGGCAGATACGCAGTATTTT
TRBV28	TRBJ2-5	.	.	CASSLPPQETQYF	TGTGCCAGCAGTTTACCCCCTCAAGAGACCCAGTACTTC
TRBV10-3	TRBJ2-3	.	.	CAISGPPGTDTQYF	TGTGCCATCAGTGGTCCCCCAGGGACAGATACGCAGTATTTT
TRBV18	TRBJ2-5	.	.	CASSPRGETQYF	TGTGCCAGCTCTCCCCGGGGAGAGACCCAGTACTTC
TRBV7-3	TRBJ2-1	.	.	CASSLAGLNNEQFF	TGTGCCAGCAGCTTAGCAGGGTTGAACAATGAGCAGTTCTTC
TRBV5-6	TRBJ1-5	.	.	CASSSGGRARNQPQHF	TGTGCCAGCAGCTCCGGCGGGAGGGCCCGCAATCAGCCCCAGCATTTT
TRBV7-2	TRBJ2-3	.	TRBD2	CASSLRNGRASDTQYF	TGTGCCAGCAGCTTACGTAACGGGAGGGCCTCCGATACGCAGTATTTT
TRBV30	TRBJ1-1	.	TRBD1	CAWSPGTGEAEAFF	TGTGCCTGGAGCCCCGGGACAGGGGAGGCTGAAGCTTTCTTT
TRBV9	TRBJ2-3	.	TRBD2	CASSVTSGRNTDTQYF	TGTGCCAGCAGCGTGACTAGCGGGAGGAACACAGATACGCAGTATTTT
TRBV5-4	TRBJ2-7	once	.	CASSLTDKVEQYF	TGTGCCAGCAGCTTGACAGATAAAGTCGAGCAGTACTTC
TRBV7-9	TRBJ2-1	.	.	CASSLGGDRQGGEQFF	TGTGCCAGCAGCTTAGGAGGAGACAGGCAGGGCGGTGAGCAGTTCTTC
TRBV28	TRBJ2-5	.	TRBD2	CASRGFSGKGETQYF	TGTGCCAGCAGGGGGTTTAGCGGGAAGGGAGAGACCCAGTACTTC
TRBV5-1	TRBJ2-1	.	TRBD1	CASSNRDRGIYNEQFF	TGCGCCAGCAGCAACAGAGACAGGGGGATATACAATGAGCAGTTCTTC
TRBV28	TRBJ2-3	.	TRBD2	CASSSYWGGAGKMADTQYF	TGTGCCAGCAGTTCCTACTGGGGGGGAGCGGGAAAGATGGCAGATACGCAGTATTTT
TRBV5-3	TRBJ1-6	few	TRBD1	CARSDQGAVPGSPLHF	TGTGCCAGAAGCGACCAGGGGGCGGTTCCCGGTTCACCCCTCCACTTT
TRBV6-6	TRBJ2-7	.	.	CASSYTAGPTYEQYF	TGTGCCAGCAGTTACACGGCGGGTCCAACCTACGAGCAGTACTTC
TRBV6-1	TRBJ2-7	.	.	CAIKRGRSSYEQYF	TGTGCCATCAAAAGGGGTAGGTCCTCCTACGAGCAGTACTTC
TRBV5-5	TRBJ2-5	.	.	CASLRAPGETQYF	TGTGCCAGCCTCAGGGCGCCTGGAGAGACCCAGTACTTC
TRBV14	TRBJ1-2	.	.	CASSLNRNPNYGYTF	TGTGCCAGCAGCCTAAACAGGAATCCTAACTATGGCTACACCTTC
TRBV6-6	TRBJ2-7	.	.	CGASDGYEQYF	TGCGGGGCTAGCGATGGATACGAGCAGTACTTC
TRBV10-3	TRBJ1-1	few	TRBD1	CATKLNPGQGEDTEAFF	TGTGCCACGAAACTGAATCCGGGACAGGGGGAGGACACTGAAGCTTTCTTT
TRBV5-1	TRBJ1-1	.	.	CASSLDSMNTEAFF	TGCGCCAGCAGCCTGGACAGTATGAACACTGAAGCTTTCTTT
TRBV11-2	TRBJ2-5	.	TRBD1	CASSLGVGGHGETQYF	TGTGCCAGCAGCTTAGGAGTAGGGGGCCATGGAGAGACCCAGTACTTC
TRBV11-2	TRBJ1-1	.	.	CASSLTPVREAFF	TGTGCCAGCAGCTTAACCCCGGTACGTGAAGCTTTCTTT
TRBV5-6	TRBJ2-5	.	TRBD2	CASSFGPSGGQETQYF	TGTGCCAGCAGCTTCGGACCTAGCGGGGGGCAAGAGACCCAGTACTTC
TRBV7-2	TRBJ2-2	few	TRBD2	CASSSLLAAGELFF	TGTGCCAGCAGCTCGCTACTAGCGGCCGGGGAGCTGTTTTTT
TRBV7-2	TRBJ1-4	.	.	CASSLEWAATNEKLFF	TGTGCCAGCAGCTTAGAATGGGCAGCAACTAATGAAAAACTGTTTTTT
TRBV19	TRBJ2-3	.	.	CASSPWRSDTQYF	TGTGCCAGTAGTCCTTGGAGGTCAGATACGCAGTATTTT
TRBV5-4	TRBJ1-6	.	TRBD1	CASSFGDRVSPLHF	TGTGCCAGCAGCTTCGGGGACAGGGTCTCACCCCTCCACTTT
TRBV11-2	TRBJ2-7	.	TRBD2	CASSLLSGGAYEQYF	TGTGCCAGCAGCCTACTTAGCGGGGGGGCCTACGAGCAGTACTTC
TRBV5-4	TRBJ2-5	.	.	CATTHWRGMTQYF	TGTGCCACCACCCATTGGCGGGGCATGACCCAGTACTTC
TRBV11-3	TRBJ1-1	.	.	CASSLGPENTEAFF	TGTGCCAGCAGCTTAGGGCCTGAGAACACTGAAGCTTTCTTT
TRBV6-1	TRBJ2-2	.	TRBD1	CASSRDRVAGELFF	TGTGCCAGCAGCCGGGACAGGGTTGCCGGGGAGCTGTTTTTT
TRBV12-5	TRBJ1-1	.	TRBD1	CASGLGQGEFSEAFF	TGTGCTAGTGGTCTTGGACAGGGGGAATTCTCTGAAGCTTTCTTT
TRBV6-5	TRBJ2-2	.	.	CASRRSGHNTGELFF	TGTGCCAGCAGACGATCAGGACACAACACCGGGGAGCTGTTTTTT
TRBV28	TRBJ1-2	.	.	CASRSGQRNYGYPF	TGTGCCAGCAGATCCGGACAACGGAACTATGGCTACCCCTTC
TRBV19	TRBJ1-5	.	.	CASSADQGYGNQPQHF	TGTGCCAGTAGTGCAGATCAGGGGTACGGCAATCAGCCCCAGCATTTT
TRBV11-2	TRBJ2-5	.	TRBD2	CASSPLTSAQETQYF	TGTGCCAGCAGCCCCCTTACTAGCGCCCAAGAGACCCAGTACTTC
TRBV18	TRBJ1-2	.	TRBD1	CASSPGQGGGYTF	TGTGCCAGCTCGCCCGGACAGGGCGGTGGCTACACCTTC